A selection of T cell receptor beta chains follows, all from one sample in a study of blood T cell repertoires in COVID-19. The protocol was immunoSEQ multiplex PCR, while the TCRdb copy is restricted to in-frame clones and leaves out a portion. The data contain tens of thousands of clones, roughly 90% of them seen just once; the ten biggest clones take up 3%. The source material was peripheral blood. Receptors originate from a woman aged 45-59 years with active or convalescent COVID-19. Each CDR3 is given with its conserved first and last residue. D genes are given only for firm matches. The size field is filled for only some rows; it gives once, few, many or a size class.

J gene,D gene,V gene,clone size,CDR3 protein,CDR3 DNA
TRBJ1-5,NA,TRBV20-1,few,CSASNPGRALLRSQPQHF,TGCAGTGCTAGTAACCCAGGCAGGGCCCTACTCCGGAGTCAGCCCCAGCATTTT
TRBJ2-7,NA,TRBV4-3,few,CASSQGPQRAVSYEQYF,TGCGCCAGCAGCCAAGGCCCACAGCGGGCGGTCTCCTACGAGCAGTACTTC
TRBJ1-4,NA,TRBV30,NA,CAWRGAGIGEKLFF,TGTGCCTGGAGGGGGGCAGGGATCGGAGAAAAACTGTTTTTT
TRBJ1-1,TRBD1,TRBV7-9,NA,CASSPGQGNTEAFF,TGTGCCAGCAGCCCAGGACAGGGAAACACTGAAGCTTTCTTT
TRBJ2-1,TRBD2,TRBV6-5,NA,CASRRLAGTGDEQFF,TGTGCCAGCCGAAGACTAGCGGGGACTGGCGATGAGCAGTTCTTC
TRBJ1-1,NA,TRBV7-9,once,CASSGTLGTEAFF,TGTGCCAGCAGCGGGACATTGGGCACTGAAGCTTTCTTT
TRBJ1-1,NA,TRBV7-3,NA,CASSAGRALGAFF,TGTGCCAGCAGCGCGGGTAGGGCTCTGGGCGCTTTCTTT
TRBJ2-1,TRBD1,TRBV5-4,NA,CASSGGQGRHEQFF,TGTGCCAGCAGCGGGGGACAGGGACGCCATGAGCAGTTCTTC
TRBJ2-1,NA,TRBV9,NA,CASSVVTGGGEQFF,TGTGCCAGCAGCGTAGTAACAGGGGGGGGTGAGCAGTTCTTC
TRBJ1-6,TRBD1,TRBV4-1,NA,CASSPDRGPGNSPLHF,TGCGCCAGCAGCCCGGACAGGGGGCCTGGGAATTCACCCCTCCACTTT
TRBJ2-3,TRBD2,TRBV7-2,NA,CASSSGGLAGADTQYF,TGTGCCAGCAGCTCCGGGGGATTAGCGGGCGCAGATACGCAGTATTTT
TRBJ2-1,TRBD1,TRBV6-2/TRBV6-3,NA,CASTPWGQPYNEQFF,TGTGCCAGCACCCCCTGGGGACAGCCCTACAATGAGCAGTTCTTC
TRBJ1-5,NA,TRBV6-2/TRBV6-3,NA,CASSYGRVLVRNQPQHF,TGTGCCAGCAGTTACGGGAGGGTGTTGGTACGCAATCAGCCCCAGCATTTT
TRBJ1-3,TRBD1,TRBV14,NA,CASSPDRRPSSGNTIYF,TGTGCCAGCAGCCCGGACAGGCGACCGAGCTCTGGAAACACCATATATTTT
TRBJ1-5,TRBD1,TRBV27,NA,CASSYGTGNQPQHF,TGTGCCAGCAGTTATGGGACAGGGAATCAGCCCCAGCATTTT
TRBJ2-1,TRBD1,TRBV5-1,once,CASSPRTGGGNEQFF,TGCGCCAGCAGCCCTCGGACAGGGGGTGGGAATGAGCAGTTCTTC
TRBJ1-3,NA,TRBV7-8,NA,CASSLASGALRDTIYF,TGTGCCAGCAGCTTAGCCAGCGGGGCATTGAGGGACACCATATATTTT
TRBJ2-1,NA,TRBV4-3,NA,CASSQEQGGYNEQFF,TGCGCCAGCAGCCAAGAACAGGGCGGGTACAATGAGCAGTTCTTC
TRBJ2-3,NA,TRBV6-1,NA,CASSEWAGADTQYF,TGTGCCAGCAGTGAGTGGGCAGGGGCAGATACGCAGTATTTT
TRBJ2-4,NA,TRBV2,NA,CASSDAGVPSSNIQYF,TGTGCCAGCAGTGATGCAGGGGTCCCTTCATCAAACATTCAGTACTTC
TRBJ1-5,NA,TRBV6-5,NA,CASSRDTSNQPQHF,TGTGCCAGCAGCCGGGACACCAGCAATCAGCCCCAGCATTTT